The sample holds a few counts of the clone carrying this T cell receptor beta chain. Its antigen is not identified. Germline CDR1 and CDR2: KGHDR and SFDVKD. CDR3 length: 11 amino acids. The germline V and J ends were trimmed by 3 bases and 10 bases, with 6 bases remaining between them. TCRdb reprocessed the reads via MiXCR and lists one record per CDR3 protein. The sample has approximately 990,000 distinct CDR3 sequences, approximately 31% seen once; the top ten hold around 15%. This sample is part of a study of T cell repertoires in cytomegalovirus infection. Source: cultured CD8+ T cells from PBMCs, taken from culture after CMV antigen stimulation. The receptor comes from a human donor in good health (CMV status not recorded). Some clones in this sample may be carry-over from other donors' samples. The gene calls are TRBV24-1 and TRBJ2-1; no clear D gene. This CDR3 reads CATSDRLEQFF. CDR3 sequence (DNA): TGTGCCACCAGTGATCGTCTCGAGCAGTTCTTC.